Listed below are T cell receptor beta chains from one sample, sequenced in a study of T cell changes during pregnancy in multiple sclerosis. Using immunoSEQ multiplex PCR, the repertoire was profiled, and TCRdb retains in-frame clones only, with some absent. Seen here are roughly 100,000 clones, roughly 91% observed once, and the top ten hold under 2%. Sample: peripheral blood, taken after pregnancy. The receptors shown here come from a female donor in good health, enrolled as a control in a pregnancy study. CDR3s include the opening cysteine and the closing phenylalanine or tryptophan. Fields, in order: V gene, clone size, D gene, J gene, CDR3 DNA, CDR3 protein. A D gene is named only where the DNA matches it firmly. Only part of the rows carry a size: once, few, many, or a class if the clone is expanded.

>TRBV7-2|NA|TRBD1|TRBJ2-7
TGTGCCAGCAGCTTCGGGACAGGGGTAAACGAGCAGTACTTC
CASSFGTGVNEQYF
>TRBV6-5|NA|NA|TRBJ1-2
TGTGCCAGCAGCTCGCCCCTCCGGGACATCTATGGCTACACCTTC
CASSSPLRDIYGYTF
>TRBV29-1|once|NA|TRBJ1-2
TGCAGCGTCGCACCTTCAGACTATGGCTACACCTTC
CSVAPSDYGYTF
>TRBV14|NA|TRBD2|TRBJ2-1
TGTGCCAGCAGCCAAGTTGCGGGGGGGCCCTGGAGCTCCTACAATGAGCAGTTCTTC
CASSQVAGGPWSSYNEQFF
>TRBV10-3|NA|NA|TRBJ1-1
TGTGCCATCAGTAACGTAGACAGGTCTCTAGGGAACACTGAAGCTTTCTTT
CAISNVDRSLGNTEAFF
>TRBV5-1|NA|TRBD2|TRBJ2-2
TGCGCCAGCAGCTTGGATGCTAGCGGGTGGACCGGGGAGCTGTTTTTT
CASSLDASGWTGELFF
>TRBV5-1|NA|TRBD1|TRBJ1-1
TGCGCCAGCAGCTTGGATGGACAGGTGGGATTGAGGAACACTGAAGCTTTCTTT
CASSLDGQVGLRNTEAFF
>TRBV9|few|TRBD1|TRBJ1-1
TGTGCCAGCAACACAGGGGGGGGTTCCAAAGCTTTCTTT
CASNTGGGSKAFF
>TRBV19|NA|TRBD1|TRBJ1-5
TGTGCCAGTAGTACCACCCCAAACAGGGGCCCGCAGGGGTGGTCCCAGCATTTT
CASSTTPNRGPQGWSQHF
>TRBV7-9|NA|TRBD1|TRBJ1-1
TGTGCCAGCAGCTTAGCGCCGGGACAGTGGGACACTGAAGCTTTCTTT
CASSLAPGQWDTEAFF
>TRBV11-1|NA|NA|TRBJ2-1
TGTGCCAGCAGCTCCCCCGGCTTCTTCGGGGGTGAGCAGTTCTTC
CASSSPGFFGGEQFF
>TRBV4-2|NA|TRBD1|TRBJ2-1
TGTGCCAGCAGCCGCCGCCCGGGGACAGGGGTCAACAATGAGCAGTTCTTC
CASSRRPGTGVNNEQFF
>TRBV18|NA|NA|TRBJ2-1
TGTGCCAGCTCACTTACCGGGACTCCAAAGGCCAATGAGCAGTTCTTC
CASSLTGTPKANEQFF
>TRBV4-1|NA|TRBD2|TRBJ2-5
TGCGCCAGCAGCCCTAGCGGGGGGGCCCGACAAGAGACCCAGTACTTC
CASSPSGGARQETQYF
>TRBV5-4|NA|NA|TRBJ1-2
TGTGCCAGCAGCTTGGACAGGTACTATGGCTACACCTTC
CASSLDRYYGYTF
>TRBV9|once|TRBD1|TRBJ2-7
TGTGCCAGCAGCGTAGGGGGGACAGCCTACGAGCAGTACTTC
CASSVGGTAYEQYF
>TRBV6-5|NA|NA|TRBJ1-2
TGTGCCAGCAGTTCCCCCCCCGGGACACCCGCCTATGGCTACACCTTC
CASSSPPGTPAYGYTF
>TRBV5-1|NA|NA|TRBJ1-3
TGCGCCAGCAGCTTGGAGGGACACCTCTCTGGAAACACCATATATTTT
CASSLEGHLSGNTIYF
>TRBV4-2|once|NA|TRBJ2-7
TGTGCCAGCAGCCAAGAGGGGGGAAGTAGCTCCTACGAGCAGTACTTC
CASSQEGGSSSYEQYF
>TRBV5-6|NA|TRBD2|TRBJ2-1
TGTGCCAGCAGCCTCCTAGCGGGGGGGAATGAGCAGTTCTTC
CASSLLAGGNEQFF
>TRBV6-4|NA|NA|TRBJ2-2
TGTGCCAGCAGTGAGGGGGCCTCGAATACCGGGGAGCTGTTTTTT
CASSEGASNTGELFF
>TRBV15|few|NA|TRBJ1-5
TGTGCCACCAGCAGAGATTTCCAACAGCCCCAGCATTTT
CATSRDFQQPQHF
>TRBV15|NA|TRBD1|TRBJ2-7
TGTGCCACCAGCAGGGCAGGGGGTGCCTACGAGCAGTACTTC
CATSRAGGAYEQYF
>TRBV7-9|NA|NA|TRBJ1-2
TGTGCCAGCAGCTTAGACCCTAGAGAGGGCTACACCTTC
CASSLDPREGYTF
>TRBV4-1|NA|NA|TRBJ1-1
TGCGCCAGCAGCCCCATGGGAGGGGCGGCGAACACTGAAGCTTTCTTT
CASSPMGGAANTEAFF
>TRBV4-1|NA|TRBD2|TRBJ2-7
TGCGCCAGCAGCCCCTTGGCGGGGGGCTCCTACGAGCAGTACTTC
CASSPLAGGSYEQYF
>TRBV4-2|NA|NA|TRBJ2-2
TGTGCCAGCAGCCCAGTGGTACAGGAAACCGGGGAGCTGTTTTTT
CASSPVVQETGELFF
>TRBV5-1|NA|NA|TRBJ2-2
TGCGCCAGCAGCTTGCGCGGAGGGGGCGGTGGCACCGGGGAGCTGTTTTTT
CASSLRGGGGGTGELFF
>TRBV5-5|NA|TRBD1|TRBJ1-2
TGTGCCAGCAGCTTGACAGGGGGCGACCTCCTCTATGGCTACACCTTC
CASSLTGGDLLYGYTF
>TRBV28|few|TRBD1|TRBJ1-4
TGTGCCAGCAGTTGGGGACAGGCTAATGAAAAACTGTTTTTT
CASSWGQANEKLFF
>TRBV4-3|NA|NA|TRBJ1-1
TGCGCCAGCAGCCGAGCCCGGGGAGGATATGAAGCTTTCTTT
CASSRARGGYEAFF
>TRBV19|once|TRBD1|TRBJ1-5
TGTGCCAGTGCCGGGACAGGGGCGCCCGGGGGCAATCAGCCCCAGCATTTT
CASAGTGAPGGNQPQHF
>TRBV2|NA|NA|TRBJ1-1
TGTGCCAGCAGTGCGGGACAACTAAACACTGAAGCTTTCTTT
CASSAGQLNTEAFF
>TRBV11-3|NA|NA|TRBJ1-1
TGTGCCAGCCTTCACAGAACGGGGGACACTGAAGCTTTCTTT
CASLHRTGDTEAFF
>TRBV2|NA|TRBD2|TRBJ2-2
TGTGCCAGCAGTCTGACTAGCTCGAACACCGGGGAGCTGTTTTTT
CASSLTSSNTGELFF
>TRBV11-2|NA|TRBD2|TRBJ2-3
TGTGCCAGCAGCTTAGCCATCACTAGCGGGGGCTTCACAGATACGCAGTATTTT
CASSLAITSGGFTDTQYF
>TRBV10-3|NA|NA|TRBJ1-1
TGTGCCATCAGTGATTCAGGGAACACTGAAGCTTTCTTT
CAISDSGNTEAFF
>TRBV6-1|NA|NA|TRBJ2-3
TGTGCCAGCAGTGAAAACAGAGATACGCAGTATTTT
CASSENRDTQYF
>TRBV2|NA|TRBD1|TRBJ1-5
TGTGCCAGCAGTGGACAGGGGAGCAATCAGCCCCAGCATTTT
CASSGQGSNQPQHF
>TRBV9|NA|NA|TRBJ2-3
TGTGCCAGCAGAGCCCGGGACTCTAACTCAGATACGCAGTATTTT
CASRARDSNSDTQYF
>TRBV10-3|NA|NA|TRBJ1-4
TGTGCCATCAGTGCAGAAGGACAGCCTAATGAAAAACTGTTTTTT
CAISAEGQPNEKLFF
>TRBV19|few|NA|TRBJ2-1
TGTGCCAGTAGTATAGGAGGGGGAGACTACTATGAGCAGTTCTTC
CASSIGGGDYYEQFF
>TRBV5-4|NA|NA|TRBJ2-7
TGCGCCAGCAGCCAATCGGCTCGGTCTCGAGGCGAGCAGTACTTC
CASSQSARSRGEQYF
>TRBV27|NA|TRBD1|TRBJ2-7
TGTGCCAGCAGTAAGGACAGGCTCGTGCAGTACTTC
CASSKDRLVQYF
>TRBV19|NA|TRBD1|TRBJ1-2
TGTGCCAGTAGTAGTTCCGGGACAGGGGTTTTCGGTGGCTACACCTTC
CASSSSGTGVFGGYTF
>TRBV19|NA|NA|TRBJ2-6
TGTGCCAGTACGGTAGAGAGCTCTGGGGCCAACGTCCTGACTTTC
CASTVESSGANVLTF
>TRBV5-1|NA|NA|TRBJ1-4
TGCGCCAGTAAGGGGGGGACTAATGAAAAACTGTTTTTT
CASKGGTNEKLFF
>TRBV30|NA|TRBD1|TRBJ1-2
TGTGCCTGGCAACGGACAGGGTTTAACTATGGCTACACCTTC
CAWQRTGFNYGYTF
>TRBV7-6|NA|NA|TRBJ1-2
TGTGCCAGCAGCTTGAACAATCGAAATGGCTACACCTTC
CASSLNNRNGYTF
>TRBV11-2|few|NA|TRBJ2-7
TGTGCCAGCAGCTTCGAACGACACCTCTCCTACGAGCAGTACTTC
CASSFERHLSYEQYF
>TRBV9|NA|TRBD1|TRBJ1-4
TGTGCCAGCAGCGTGTACCAGGGGGCAACTAATGAAAAACTGTTTTTT
CASSVYQGATNEKLFF
>TRBV18|NA|TRBD2|TRBJ2-3
TGTGCCAGCTCACCAGCTAGCGGGGGCCCTTCAGATACGCAGTATTTT
CASSPASGGPSDTQYF
>TRBV9|NA|NA|TRBJ1-3
TGTGCCAGCAGCCCACAGTTCTCTGGAAACACCATATATTTT
CASSPQFSGNTIYF
>TRBV7-9|once|NA|TRBJ1-4
TGTGCCAGCGTCGGGACGGGAGCAGGGGAAAAACTGTTTTTT
CASVGTGAGEKLFF
>TRBV6-6|NA|TRBD2|TRBJ2-7
TGTGCCAGCAGGTCCACTACTAGCGGGGCCTCCTACGAGCAGTACTTC
CASRSTTSGASYEQYF
>TRBV6-5|NA|TRBD1|TRBJ1-6
TGTGCCAGCAGTCCCGGACAGGTAGCTTCACCCCTCCACTTT
CASSPGQVASPLHF
>TRBV27|NA|NA|TRBJ1-6
TGTGCCAGCAGTTTATCGACAGTTCATTCACCCCTCCACTTT
CASSLSTVHSPLHF
>TRBV2|NA|NA|TRBJ2-5
TGTGCCAGCACCAGGGGCCGCCAAGAGACCCAGTACTTC
CASTRGRQETQYF
>TRBV18|NA|NA|TRBJ2-5
TGTGCCAGCTCACCAACTTCAGGGGCCGTCAAAGAGACCCAGTACTTC
CASSPTSGAVKETQYF